This TCR beta chain was obtained from a study of shared clonotypes between healthy human individuals. Study-wide results and caveats: Donors were few, which limited the genetic and exposure-history diversity represented. The generation probabilities recorded for non-shared clonotypes fell below those of clonotypes shared by all four donors.

About this clone itself: The antigen remains undetermined.

Several immunoSEQ plates held equal portions of the genomic DNA taken from each subset. Clones were sequenced by immunoSEQ multiplex PCR, and TCRdb holds only the in-frame ones, with some missing. The sample has roughly 700,000 clones, approximately 74% seen once. The CDR3 is 16 residues long. Trimming cost V 0 bases and J 5 bases; bases outside gene matches: 8. Germline assignment: CDR1 SGHRS and CDR2 YFSETQ. This chain joins TRBV5-1 and TRBJ2-7, with 10 bases aligning to TRBD2. The receptor comes from a woman aged 25 to 39 in good health. Sequencing was performed on memory CD4+ T cells sorted from blood. Subset here: CD45RA-negative fraction. The CDR3 spells CASSLDPSGSFHEQYF. The CDR3 coding sequence is TGCGCCAGCAGCTTGGATCCTAGCGGGAGTTTTCACGAGCAGTACTTC.